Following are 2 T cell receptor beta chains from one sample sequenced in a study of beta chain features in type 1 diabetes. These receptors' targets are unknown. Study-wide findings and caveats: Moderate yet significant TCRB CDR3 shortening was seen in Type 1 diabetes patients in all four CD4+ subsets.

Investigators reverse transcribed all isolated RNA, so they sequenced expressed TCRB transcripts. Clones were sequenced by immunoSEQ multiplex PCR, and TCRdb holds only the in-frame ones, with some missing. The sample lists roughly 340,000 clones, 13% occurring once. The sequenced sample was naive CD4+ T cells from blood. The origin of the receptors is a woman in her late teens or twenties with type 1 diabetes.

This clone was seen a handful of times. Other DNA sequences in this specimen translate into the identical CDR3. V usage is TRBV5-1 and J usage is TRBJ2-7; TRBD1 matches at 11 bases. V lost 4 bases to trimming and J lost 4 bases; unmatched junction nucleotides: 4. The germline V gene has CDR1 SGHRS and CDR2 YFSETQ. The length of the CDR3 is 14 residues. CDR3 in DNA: TGCGCCAGCAGCCCAGGGGACAGGGGGTACGAGCAGTACTTC. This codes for CASSPGDRGYEQYF. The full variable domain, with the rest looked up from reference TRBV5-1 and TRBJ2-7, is KAGVTQTPRYLIKTRGQQVTLSCSPISGHRSVSWYQQTPGQGLQFLFEYFSETQRNKGNFPGRFSGRQFSNSRSEMNVSTLELGDSALYLCASSPGDRGYEQYFGPGTRLTVT.

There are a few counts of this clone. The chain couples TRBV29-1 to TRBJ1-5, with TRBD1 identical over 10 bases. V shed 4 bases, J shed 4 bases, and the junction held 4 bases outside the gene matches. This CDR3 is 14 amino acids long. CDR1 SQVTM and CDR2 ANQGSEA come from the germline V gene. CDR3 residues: CSVVVGQGNQPQHF. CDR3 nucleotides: TGCAGCGTTGTAGTGGGACAGGGGAATCAGCCCCAGCATTTT.